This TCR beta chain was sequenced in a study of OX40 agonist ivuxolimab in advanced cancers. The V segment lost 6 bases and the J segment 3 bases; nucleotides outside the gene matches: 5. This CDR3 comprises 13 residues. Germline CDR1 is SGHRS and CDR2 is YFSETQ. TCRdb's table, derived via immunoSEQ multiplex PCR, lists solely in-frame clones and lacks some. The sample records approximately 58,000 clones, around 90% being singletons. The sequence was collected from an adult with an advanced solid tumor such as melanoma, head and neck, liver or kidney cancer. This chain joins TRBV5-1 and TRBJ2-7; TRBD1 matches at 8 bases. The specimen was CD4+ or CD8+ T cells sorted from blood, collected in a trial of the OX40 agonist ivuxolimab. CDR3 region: CASKPGTGYEQYF. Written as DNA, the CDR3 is TGCGCCAGCAAACCTGGGACAGGCTACGAGCAGTACTTC.